The present T cell receptor beta chain was sequenced within a study of T cells after yellow fever vaccination. Study observations and caveats: On re-exposure, the response was weaker but peaked faster, at day 5 versus 15. Detected again after the booster were most primary-vaccination clones, at 96% CD4 and approximately 90% CD8.

Note on this clonotype: Its antigen is unidentified.

Losses at the gene ends were 6 bases for V and 5 bases for J; bases not matched to a gene: 0. The CDR3 runs 12 residues. TCRdb called the 5' RACE reads again in MiXCR, with one record for every CDR3 protein. The table has around 360,000 distinct CDR3 sequences, around a tenth seen once; the top ten hold roughly 18%. The sequence was obtained from a man younger than 35 who received the YFV17D yellow fever vaccine. The sample consisted of PBMCs, taken on the day of the first yellow fever vaccination. V gene TRBV12-3 or TRBV12-4 combines with J gene TRBJ1-5, with TRBD1 identical over 8 bases. The CDR3 spells CASRDRDQPQHF. The CDR3 nucleotides are TGTGCCAGCAGGGACAGGGATCAGCCCCAGCATTTT.